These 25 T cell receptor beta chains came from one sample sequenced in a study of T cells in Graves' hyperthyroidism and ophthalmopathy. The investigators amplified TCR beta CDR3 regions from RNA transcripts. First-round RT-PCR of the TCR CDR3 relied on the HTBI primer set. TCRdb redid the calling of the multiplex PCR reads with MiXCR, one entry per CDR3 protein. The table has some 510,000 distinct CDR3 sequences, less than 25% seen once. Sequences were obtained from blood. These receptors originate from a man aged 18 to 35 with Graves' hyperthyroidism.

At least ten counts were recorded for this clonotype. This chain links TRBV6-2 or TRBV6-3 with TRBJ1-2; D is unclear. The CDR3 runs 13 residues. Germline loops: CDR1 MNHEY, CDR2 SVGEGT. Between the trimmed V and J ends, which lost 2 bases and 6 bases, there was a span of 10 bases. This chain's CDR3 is CASSYTGYDGYTF. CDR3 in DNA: TGTGCCAGCAGTTACACGGGGTACGATGGCTACACCTTC.

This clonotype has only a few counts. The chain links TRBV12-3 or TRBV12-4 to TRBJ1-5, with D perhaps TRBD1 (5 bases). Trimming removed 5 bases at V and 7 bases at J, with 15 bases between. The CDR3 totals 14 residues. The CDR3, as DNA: TGTGCCAGCAGTGGGGGAGTGGGTGGGCAGCCCCAGCATTTT. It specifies CASSGGVGGQPQHF.

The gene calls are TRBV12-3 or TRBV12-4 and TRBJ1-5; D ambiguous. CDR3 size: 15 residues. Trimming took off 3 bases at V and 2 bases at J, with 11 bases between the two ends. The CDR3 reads CASSFMRLGNQPQHF. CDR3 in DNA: TGTGCCAGCAGTTTCATGCGTTTGGGCAATCAGCCCCAGCATTTT.

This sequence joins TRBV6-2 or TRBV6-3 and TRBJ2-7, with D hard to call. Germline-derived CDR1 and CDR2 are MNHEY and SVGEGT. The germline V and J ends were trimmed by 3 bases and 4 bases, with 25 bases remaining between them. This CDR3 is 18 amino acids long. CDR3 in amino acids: CASSYGHRVNYAPYEQYF. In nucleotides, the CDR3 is TGTGCCAGCAGTTATGGGCACAGAGTAAATTATGCACCATACGAGCAGTACTTC.

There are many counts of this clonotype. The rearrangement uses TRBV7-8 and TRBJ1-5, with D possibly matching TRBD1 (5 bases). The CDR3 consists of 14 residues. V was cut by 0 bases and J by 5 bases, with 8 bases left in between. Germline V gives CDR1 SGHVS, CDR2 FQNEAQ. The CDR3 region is CASSLAGGYQPQHF. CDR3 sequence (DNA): TGTGCCAGCAGCTTAGCTGGGGGGTATCAGCCCCAGCATTTT. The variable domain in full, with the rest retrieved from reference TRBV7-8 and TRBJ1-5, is GAGVSQSPRYKVAKRGQDVALRCDPISGHVSLFWYQQALGQGPEFLTYFQNEAQLDKSGLPSDRFFAERPEGSVSTLKIQRTQQEDSAVYLCASSLAGGYQPQHFGDGTRLSIL.

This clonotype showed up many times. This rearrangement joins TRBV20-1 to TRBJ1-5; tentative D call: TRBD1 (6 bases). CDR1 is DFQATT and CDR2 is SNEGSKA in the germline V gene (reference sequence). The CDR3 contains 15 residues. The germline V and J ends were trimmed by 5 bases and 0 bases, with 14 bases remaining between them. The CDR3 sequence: CSARFDRFSNQPQHF. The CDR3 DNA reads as TGCAGTGCTCGATTCGACAGGTTTAGCAATCAGCCCCAGCATTTT.

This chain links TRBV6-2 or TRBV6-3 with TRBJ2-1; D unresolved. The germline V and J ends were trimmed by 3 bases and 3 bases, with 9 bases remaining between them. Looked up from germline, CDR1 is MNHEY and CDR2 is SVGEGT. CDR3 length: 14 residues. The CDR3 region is CASSYQDGYNEQFF. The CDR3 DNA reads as TGTGCCAGCAGTTATCAGGACGGCTACAATGAGCAGTTCTTC.

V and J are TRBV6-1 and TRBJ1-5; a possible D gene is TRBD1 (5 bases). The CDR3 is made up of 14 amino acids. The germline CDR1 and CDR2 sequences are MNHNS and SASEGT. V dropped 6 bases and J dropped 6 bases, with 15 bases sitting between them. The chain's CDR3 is CASRPSVGGQPQHF. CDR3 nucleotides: TGTGCCAGCAGACCAAGCGTCGGGGGTCAGCCCCAGCATTTT.

The chain's CDR3 is CASTLDREGSEAFF. The CDR3 DNA follows: TGCGCCAGCACTCTAGATCGGGAGGGTTCTGAAGCTTTCTTT. The chain carries TRBV5-1 and TRBJ1-1; no clear D gene. The CDR3 is 14 residues long. Germline lookup yields CDR1 SGHRS and CDR2 YFSETQ. V lost 6 bases and J 6 bases, leaving 18 bases between the germline ends.

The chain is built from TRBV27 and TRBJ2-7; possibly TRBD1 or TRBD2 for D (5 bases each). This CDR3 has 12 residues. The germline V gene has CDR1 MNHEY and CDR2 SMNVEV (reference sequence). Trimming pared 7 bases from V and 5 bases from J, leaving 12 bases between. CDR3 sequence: CASTGPSNEQYF. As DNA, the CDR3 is TGTGCCAGCACGGGACCGAGCAACGAGCAGTACTTC.

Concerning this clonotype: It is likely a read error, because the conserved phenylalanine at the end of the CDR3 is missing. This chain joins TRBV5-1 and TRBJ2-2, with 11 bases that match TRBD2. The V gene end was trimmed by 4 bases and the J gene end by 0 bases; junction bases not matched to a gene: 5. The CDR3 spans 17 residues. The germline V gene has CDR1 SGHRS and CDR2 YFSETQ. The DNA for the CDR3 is TGCGCCAGCAGCCTCTTAGCGGGAGGGTCGAACACCGGGGAGCTGTTTGTT. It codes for CASSLLAGGSNTGELFV.

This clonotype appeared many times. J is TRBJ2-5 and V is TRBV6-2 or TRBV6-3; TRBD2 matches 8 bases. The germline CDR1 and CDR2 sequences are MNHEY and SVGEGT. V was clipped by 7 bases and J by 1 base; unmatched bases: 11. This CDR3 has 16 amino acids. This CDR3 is CASNFLYAGGQETQYF. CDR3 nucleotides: TGTGCCAGCAACTTCCTTTATGCGGGGGGCCAAGAGACCCAGTACTTC.

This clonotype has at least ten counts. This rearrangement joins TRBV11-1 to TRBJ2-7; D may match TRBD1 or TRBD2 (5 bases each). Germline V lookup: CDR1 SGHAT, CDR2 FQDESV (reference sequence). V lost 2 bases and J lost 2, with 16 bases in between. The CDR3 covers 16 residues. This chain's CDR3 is CASSLQSGTDAYEQYF. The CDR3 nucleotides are TGTGCCAGCAGCTTACAATCCGGGACGGACGCCTACGAGCAGTACTTC.

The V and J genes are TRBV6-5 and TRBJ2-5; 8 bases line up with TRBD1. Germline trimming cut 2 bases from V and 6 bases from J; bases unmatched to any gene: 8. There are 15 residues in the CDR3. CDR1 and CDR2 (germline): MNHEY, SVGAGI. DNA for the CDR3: TGTGCCAGCAGTTACCCGACAGGGGAGGTACAGACCCAGTACTTC. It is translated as CASSYPTGEVQTQYF.

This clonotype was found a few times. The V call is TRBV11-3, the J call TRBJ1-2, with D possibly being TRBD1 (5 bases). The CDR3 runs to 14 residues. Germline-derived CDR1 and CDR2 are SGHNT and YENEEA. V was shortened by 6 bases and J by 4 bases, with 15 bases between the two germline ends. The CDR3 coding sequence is TGTGCCAGCAGTTCAACGACAGATCGCTATGGCTACACCTTC. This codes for CASSSTTDRYGYTF.

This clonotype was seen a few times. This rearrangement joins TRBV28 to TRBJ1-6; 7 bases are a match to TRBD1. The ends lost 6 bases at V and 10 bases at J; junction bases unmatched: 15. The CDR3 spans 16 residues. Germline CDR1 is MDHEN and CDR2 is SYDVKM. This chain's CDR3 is CASSYWDSLAGSPLHF. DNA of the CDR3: TGTGCCAGCAGCTATTGGGACAGTCTGGCTGGGTCACCCCTCCACTTT.

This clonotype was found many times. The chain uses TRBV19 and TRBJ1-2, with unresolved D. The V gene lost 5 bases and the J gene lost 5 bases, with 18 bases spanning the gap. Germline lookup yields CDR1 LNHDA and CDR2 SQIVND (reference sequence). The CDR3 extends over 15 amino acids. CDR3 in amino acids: CASSPRTDLGYGYTF. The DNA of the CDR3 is TGTGCCAGTAGTCCCAGGACGGATCTAGGTTATGGCTACACCTTC.

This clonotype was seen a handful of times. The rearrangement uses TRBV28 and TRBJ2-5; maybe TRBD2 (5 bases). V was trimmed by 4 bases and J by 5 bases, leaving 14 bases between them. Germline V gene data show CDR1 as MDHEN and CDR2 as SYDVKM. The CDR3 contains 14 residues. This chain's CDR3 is CASSSPLGVETQYF. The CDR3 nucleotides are TGTGCCAGCAGTTCCCCTCTGGGAGTTGAGACCCAGTACTTC.

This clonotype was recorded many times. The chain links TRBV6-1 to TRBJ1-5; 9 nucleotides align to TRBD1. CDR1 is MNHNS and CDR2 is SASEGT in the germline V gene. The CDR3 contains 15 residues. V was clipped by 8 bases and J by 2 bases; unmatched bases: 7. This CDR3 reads CASVGQGSGNQPQHF. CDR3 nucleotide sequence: TGTGCCAGCGTGGGACAGGGTAGCGGCAATCAGCCCCAGCATTTT.

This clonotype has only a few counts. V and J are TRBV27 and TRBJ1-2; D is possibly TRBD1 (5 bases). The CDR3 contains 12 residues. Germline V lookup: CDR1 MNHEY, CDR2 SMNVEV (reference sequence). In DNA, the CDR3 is TGTGCTACCATGGGACGGGCCTTTGGCTACACCTTC. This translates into CATMGRAFGYTF.

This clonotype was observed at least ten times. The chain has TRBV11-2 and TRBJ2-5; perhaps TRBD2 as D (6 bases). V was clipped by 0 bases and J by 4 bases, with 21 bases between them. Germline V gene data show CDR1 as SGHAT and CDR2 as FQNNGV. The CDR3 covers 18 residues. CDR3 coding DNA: TGTGCCAGCAGCTTAGATACAACGCCCAGAGGGGACTCAGAGACCCAGTACTTC. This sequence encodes CASSLDTTPRGDSETQYF.

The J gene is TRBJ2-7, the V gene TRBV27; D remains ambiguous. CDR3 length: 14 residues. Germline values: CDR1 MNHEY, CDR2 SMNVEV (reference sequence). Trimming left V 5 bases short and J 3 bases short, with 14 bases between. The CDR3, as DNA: TGTGCCAGCAGTCTCCGCCCTCGGGTCTACGAGCAGTACTTC. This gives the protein CASSLRPRVYEQYF.

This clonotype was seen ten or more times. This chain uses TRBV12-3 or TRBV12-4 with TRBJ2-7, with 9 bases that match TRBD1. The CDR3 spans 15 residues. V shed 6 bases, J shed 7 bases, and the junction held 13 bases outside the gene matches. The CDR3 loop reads CASSVSGTGSGEQYF. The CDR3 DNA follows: TGTGCCAGCAGCGTCAGTGGGACAGGGTCGGGGGAGCAGTACTTC.

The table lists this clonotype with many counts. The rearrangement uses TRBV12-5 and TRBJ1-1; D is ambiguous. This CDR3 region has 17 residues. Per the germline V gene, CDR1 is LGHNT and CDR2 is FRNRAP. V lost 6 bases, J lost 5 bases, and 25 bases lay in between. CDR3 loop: CASGVGGFGIRGTEAFF. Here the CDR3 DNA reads TGTGCTAGTGGCGTTGGTGGATTCGGGATCCGAGGGACTGAAGCTTTCTTT.

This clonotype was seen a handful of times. The CDR3 loop is CASSPGTGTNIQYF. CDR3 bases: TGTGCCAGCAGCCCCGGGACAGGGACAAACATTCAGTACTTC. The chain is built from TRBV9 and TRBJ2-4; TRBD1 agrees at 9 bases. CDR1 is SGDLS, CDR2 YYNGEE, per germline. The length of the CDR3 is 14 residues. V lost 4 bases, J lost 6 bases, and 5 bases stayed unmatched.